A selection of T cell receptor beta chains follows, all from one sample in a study of blood T cells in healthy people across ages. Via MiXCR, TCRdb re-called the 5' RACE reads, giving one row per CDR3 protein. The repertoire holds about 760,000 distinct CDR3 sequences, with 20% to 25% as singletons. The same sample was also used in a study of T cells of mothers and their children.

The specimen was blood. These receptor sequences come from a boy younger than 18 in good health. Both conserved end residues are part of each CDR3. A D gene is named only where the DNA matches it firmly. A clone size is listed for some rows: how often the clone was seen (once, few, many), or a class if it is expanded.

J: TRBJ1-1
size: -
V: TRBV27
D: TRBD1
DNA: TGTGCCAGCAGGCTTTCCTGGGACAGGGAAGCTTTCTTT
CDR3: CASRLSWDREAFF

J: TRBJ2-5
size: once
V: TRBV29-1
D: -
DNA: TGCAGCGTCCTCACCGGGGGAAGTAAGGCAAAAGAGACCCAGTACTTC
CDR3: CSVLTGGSKAKETQYF

J: TRBJ1-3
size: once
V: TRBV24-1
D: -
DNA: TGTGCCACCAGCGGGGACTCTGGAAACACCATATATTTT
CDR3: CATSGDSGNTIYF

J: TRBJ2-1
size: few
V: TRBV7-9
D: -
DNA: TGTGCCAGCAGCTTAGGAGGGGCACCCAATGAGCAGTTCTTC
CDR3: CASSLGGAPNEQFF

J: TRBJ2-7
size: few
V: TRBV9
D: -
DNA: TGTGCCAGCAGCGTAGGCCCGTCAGCCTACGAGCAGTACTTC
CDR3: CASSVGPSAYEQYF

J: TRBJ2-3
size: few
V: TRBV11-2
D: TRBD2
DNA: TGTGCCAGCAGCAACCGACTAGCGGGGTACACAGATACGCAGTATTTT
CDR3: CASSNRLAGYTDTQYF

J: TRBJ2-5
size: -
V: TRBV19
D: TRBD2
DNA: TGTGCCAGTAGTGCTCTACTAGCGGTCCGTGATGGGGAAGAGACCCAGTACTTC
CDR3: CASSALLAVRDGEETQYF

J: TRBJ2-4
size: few
V: TRBV11-2
D: -
DNA: TGTGCCAGCAGCTTAGAAAGGGGCACGCAGGTTCTAGCCAAAAACATTCAGTACTTC
CDR3: CASSLERGTQVLAKNIQYF

J: TRBJ2-2
size: few
V: TRBV4-2
D: TRBD2
DNA: TGTGCCAGCAGCCGTGACGGCGCGGGAGTGTCCGGGGAGCTGTTTTTT
CDR3: CASSRDGAGVSGELFF

J: TRBJ2-5
size: -
V: TRBV9
D: -
DNA: TGTGCCGGCAGCGCCGGGACCCTGGAGACCCAGTACTTC
CDR3: CAGSAGTLETQYF

J: TRBJ2-2
size: -
V: TRBV29-1
D: TRBD2
DNA: TGCAGCGTTGGTCGAACTAGCGGGAGAGCCACCGGGGAGCTGTTTTTT
CDR3: CSVGRTSGRATGELFF

J: TRBJ1-1
size: -
V: TRBV29-1
D: -
DNA: TGCAGCGTAGGACACAAATTACTCAACACTGAAGCTTTCTTT
CDR3: CSVGHKLLNTEAFF

J: TRBJ2-7
size: few
V: TRBV7-9
D: TRBD1
DNA: TGTGCCAGCAACATTGGGACAGGGGACCTCACAGGGGAGCAGTACTTC
CDR3: CASNIGTGDLTGEQYF

J: TRBJ2-4
size: -
V: TRBV6-2/TRBV6-3
D: -
DNA: TGTGCCAGCAGTTATGTCCTAGCCAAAAACATTCAGTACTTC
CDR3: CASSYVLAKNIQYF

J: TRBJ2-7
size: few
V: TRBV2
D: TRBD1
DNA: TGTGCCAGCAGTGAACCGGGACAGGGGGCTTACGAGCAGTACTTC
CDR3: CASSEPGQGAYEQYF

J: TRBJ1-2
size: -
V: TRBV3-1
D: TRBD1
DNA: TGTGCCAGCAGCCAAGTTAGACAGGGAAACTATGGCTACACCTTC
CDR3: CASSQVRQGNYGYTF

J: TRBJ1-1
size: few
V: TRBV9
D: TRBD1
DNA: TGTGCCAGCAGCGTGACAGGGGCGAACACTGAAGCTTTCTTT
CDR3: CASSVTGANTEAFF

J: TRBJ2-4
size: many
V: TRBV7-2
D: -
DNA: TGTGCCAGCAGCCCCTGGCTACTAGCCAAAAACATTCAGTACTTC
CDR3: CASSPWLLAKNIQYF

J: TRBJ2-5
size: few
V: TRBV5-1
D: TRBD1
DNA: TGCGCCACCAAACGGTCAGGGGGTGAAGAGACCCAGTACTTC
CDR3: CATKRSGGEETQYF

J: TRBJ1-1
size: few
V: TRBV7-9
D: -
DNA: TGTGCCAGCAGCTTAAGCGCAGGGAGGACTGAAGCTTTCTTT
CDR3: CASSLSAGRTEAFF

J: TRBJ2-7
size: many
V: TRBV13
D: TRBD1
DNA: TGTGCCAGCAGCCCCGGGACAGGGGGCTCCTACGAGCAGTACTTC
CDR3: CASSPGTGGSYEQYF

J: TRBJ1-5
size: -
V: TRBV5-1
D: -
DNA: TGCGCCAGCAGCCCCGGAGGGTATGGTGGCAATCAGCCCCAGCATTTT
CDR3: CASSPGGYGGNQPQHF

J: TRBJ2-3
size: -
V: TRBV2
D: TRBD2
DNA: TGTGCCAGCATGGGACTAAACACAGATACGCAGTATTTT
CDR3: CASMGLNTDTQYF

J: TRBJ2-3
size: -
V: TRBV7-2
D: TRBD2
DNA: TGTGCCAGCAGCTTTGGCGGGGGGGCGAGACCAAATACGCAGTATTTT
CDR3: CASSFGGGARPNTQYF

J: TRBJ2-1
size: -
V: TRBV3-1
D: TRBD2
DNA: TGTGCCAGCAGCGAAACGGTAGCGGGATTCTACAATGAGCAGTTCTTC
CDR3: CASSETVAGFYNEQFF

J: TRBJ1-3
size: -
V: TRBV6-2/TRBV6-3
D: -
DNA: TGTGCCAGCAGTCGCGCGGCCTCTGGAAACACCATATATTTT
CDR3: CASSRAASGNTIYF

J: TRBJ1-6
size: -
V: TRBV9
D: -
DNA: TGTGCCAGCAGCTCCCTAGACGGAGAGAATTCACCCCTCCACTTT
CDR3: CASSSLDGENSPLHF

J: TRBJ2-7
size: -
V: TRBV4-2
D: -
DNA: TGTGCCAGCAGCCAAGAAAGGGAATACGAGCAGTACTTC
CDR3: CASSQEREYEQYF

J: TRBJ2-3
size: -
V: TRBV20-1
D: TRBD1
DNA: TGCAGTGCTAGCAAGGGGGCCGGCACAGATACGCAGTATTTT
CDR3: CSASKGAGTDTQYF

J: TRBJ2-1
size: -
V: TRBV28
D: -
DNA: TGTGCCAGCAGTTTACGGCGGCGCGAGCAGTTCTTC
CDR3: CASSLRRREQFF

J: TRBJ2-1
size: -
V: TRBV7-7
D: -
DNA: TGTGCTAGCAGCTCTGGCAGGGATGACCATGAGCAGTTCTTC
CDR3: CASSSGRDDHEQFF

J: TRBJ2-7
size: few
V: TRBV5-1
D: TRBD2
DNA: TGCGCCAGCAGCTTGCAGACTAGCGGGAGACCTTCCTACGAGCAGTACTTC
CDR3: CASSLQTSGRPSYEQYF

J: TRBJ2-1
size: -
V: TRBV14
D: TRBD2
DNA: TGTGCCAGCAGCCAAGGCGGGAGGGCCATCAATGAGCAGTTCTTC
CDR3: CASSQGGRAINEQFF

J: TRBJ2-7
size: few
V: TRBV12-3/TRBV12-4
D: TRBD2
DNA: TGTGCCAGCAGCCTCCGAGCGGGAGGAAGTTGGGACGAGCAGTACTTC
CDR3: CASSLRAGGSWDEQYF

J: TRBJ2-5
size: many
V: TRBV20-1
D: -
DNA: TGCAGTGCTAGAGGCCAGGGGACGAGGGAGGGGGAGACCCAGTACTTC
CDR3: CSARGQGTREGETQYF

J: TRBJ1-1
size: -
V: TRBV7-9
D: -
DNA: TGTGCCACCAGCACGGGACGGAACACTGAAGCTTTCTTT
CDR3: CATSTGRNTEAFF

J: TRBJ2-7
size: -
V: TRBV28
D: TRBD1
DNA: TGTGCCAGCAGTTTGGACACCAGTGACAGGGTAAACGAGCAGTACTTC
CDR3: CASSLDTSDRVNEQYF

J: TRBJ2-2
size: -
V: TRBV3-1
D: -
DNA: TGTGCCAGCAGCCACCTCGGACGGACGAACACCGGGGAGCTGTTTTTT
CDR3: CASSHLGRTNTGELFF

J: TRBJ2-3
size: -
V: TRBV7-2
D: TRBD2
DNA: TGTGCCAGCAGCTGGACTAGCGGGGGGGCCCTGACCCCAGATACGCAGTATTTT
CDR3: CASSWTSGGALTPDTQYF

J: TRBJ2-2
size: many
V: TRBV12-3/TRBV12-4
D: -
DNA: TGTGCCAGCAGCTCCACCGGGGAGCTGTTTTTT
CDR3: CASSSTGELFF

J: TRBJ2-1
size: -
V: TRBV5-1
D: TRBD2
DNA: TGCGCCAGCAGCTTGGCGGCGGGGGGGCTAGATGAGCAGTTCTTC
CDR3: CASSLAAGGLDEQFF

J: TRBJ2-3
size: few
V: TRBV4-1
D: -
DNA: TGCGCCAGCAGCCAATTCCGCGACGGGTACACAGATACGCAGTATTTT
CDR3: CASSQFRDGYTDTQYF

J: TRBJ2-7
size: -
V: TRBV6-5
D: -
DNA: TGTGCCAGCAGTTTAACAGGGCCGTCTACCTACGAGCAGTACTTC
CDR3: CASSLTGPSTYEQYF

J: TRBJ1-1
size: few
V: TRBV12-3/TRBV12-4
D: -
DNA: TGTGCCAGCAGTTTAGCGCGAACGGATCTCACTGAAGCTTTCTTT
CDR3: CASSLARTDLTEAFF

J: TRBJ2-5
size: -
V: TRBV5-1
D: -
DNA: TGCGCCAGCAGCTTCGGGGATTGGGGGCAAGAGACCCAGTACTTC
CDR3: CASSFGDWGQETQYF

J: TRBJ2-1
size: many
V: TRBV27
D: -
DNA: TGTGCCAGCGGTAACAATGAGCAGTTCTTC
CDR3: CASGNNEQFF